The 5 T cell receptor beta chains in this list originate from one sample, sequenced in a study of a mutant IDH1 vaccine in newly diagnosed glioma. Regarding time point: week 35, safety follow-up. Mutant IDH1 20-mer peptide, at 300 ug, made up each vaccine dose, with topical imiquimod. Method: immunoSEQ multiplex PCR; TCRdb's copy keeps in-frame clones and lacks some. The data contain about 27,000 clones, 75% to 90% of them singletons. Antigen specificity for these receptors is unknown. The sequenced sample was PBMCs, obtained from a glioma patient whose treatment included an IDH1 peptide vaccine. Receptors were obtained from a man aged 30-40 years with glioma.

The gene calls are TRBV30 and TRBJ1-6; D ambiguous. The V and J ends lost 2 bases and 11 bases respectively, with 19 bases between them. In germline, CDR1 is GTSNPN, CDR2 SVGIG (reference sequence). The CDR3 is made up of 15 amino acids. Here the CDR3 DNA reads TGTGCCTGGAGTCCCAACATCAGGTTCAAGGCACCCCTCCACTTT. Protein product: CAWSPNIRFKAPLHF.

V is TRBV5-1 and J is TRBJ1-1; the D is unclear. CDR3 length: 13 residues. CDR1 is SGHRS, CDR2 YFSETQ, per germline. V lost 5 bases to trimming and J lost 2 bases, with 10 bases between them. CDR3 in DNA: TGCGCCAGCAGAGAGGGAGGAAACACTGAAGCTTTCTTT. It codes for CASREGGNTEAFF.

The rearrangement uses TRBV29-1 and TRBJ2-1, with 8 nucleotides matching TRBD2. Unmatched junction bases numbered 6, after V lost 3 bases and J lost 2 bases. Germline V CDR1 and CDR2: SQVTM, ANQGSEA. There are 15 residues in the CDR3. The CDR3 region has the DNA TGCAGCGTTGAGGGCCGGGGGGGCACCTACAATGAGCAGTTCTTC. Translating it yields CSVEGRGGTYNEQFF.

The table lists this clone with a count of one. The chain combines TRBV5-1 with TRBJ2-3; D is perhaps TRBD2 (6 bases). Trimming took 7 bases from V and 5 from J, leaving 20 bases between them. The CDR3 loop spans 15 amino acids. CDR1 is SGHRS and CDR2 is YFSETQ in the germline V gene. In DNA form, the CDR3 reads TGCGCCAGCGGCCCCGGCGCGATGGGGGGAGATACGCAGTATTTT. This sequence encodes CASGPGAMGGDTQYF. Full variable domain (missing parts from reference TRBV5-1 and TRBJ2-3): KAGVTQTPRYLIKTRGQQVTLSCSPISGHRSVSWYQQTPGQGLQFLFEYFSETQRNKGNFPGRFSGRQFSNSRSEMNVSTLELGDSALYLCASGPGAMGGDTQYFGPGTRLTVL.

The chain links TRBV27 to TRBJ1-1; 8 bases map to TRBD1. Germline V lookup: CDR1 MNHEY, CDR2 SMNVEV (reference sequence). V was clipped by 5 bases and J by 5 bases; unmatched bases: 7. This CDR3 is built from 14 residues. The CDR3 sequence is CASSDRGGGTEAFF. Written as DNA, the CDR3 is TGTGCCAGCAGTGACAGGGGAGGGGGGACTGAAGCTTTCTTT.